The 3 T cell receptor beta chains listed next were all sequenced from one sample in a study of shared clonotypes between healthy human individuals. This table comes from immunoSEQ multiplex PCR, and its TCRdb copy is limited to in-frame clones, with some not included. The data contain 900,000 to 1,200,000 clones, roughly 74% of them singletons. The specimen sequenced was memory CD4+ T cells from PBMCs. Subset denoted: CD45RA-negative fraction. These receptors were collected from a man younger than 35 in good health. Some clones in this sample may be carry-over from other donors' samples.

This CDR3 reads CAWSLTESKQFF. Here the CDR3 DNA reads TGTGCCTGGAGCCTGACAGAATCTAAGCAGTTCTTC. The rearrangement joins TRBV30 to TRBJ2-1; perhaps TRBD1 as D (5 bases). Looked up from germline, CDR1 is GTSNPN and CDR2 is SVGIG (reference sequence). The germline V and J ends were trimmed by 3 bases and 11 bases, with 14 bases remaining between them. The CDR3 is made up of 12 amino acids.

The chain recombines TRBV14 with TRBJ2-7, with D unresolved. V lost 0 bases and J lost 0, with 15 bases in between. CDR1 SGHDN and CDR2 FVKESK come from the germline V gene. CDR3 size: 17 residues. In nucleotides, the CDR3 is TGTGCCAGCAGCCAAGATCCCCACCCTTACCTCTCCTACGAGCAGTACTTC. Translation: CASSQDPHPYLSYEQYF. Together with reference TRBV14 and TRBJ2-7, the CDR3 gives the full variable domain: EAGVTQFPSHSVIEKGQTVTLRCDPISGHDNLYWYRRVMGKEIKFLLHFVKESKQDESGMPNNRFLAERTGGTYSTLKVQPAELEDSGVYFCASSQDPHPYLSYEQYFGPGTRLTVT.

Here the CDR3 reads CASSQEGGRADETQYF. In nucleotides, the CDR3 is TGCGCCAGCAGCCAAGAGGGCGGGAGGGCGGATGAGACCCAGTACTTC. The V and J genes are TRBV4-1 and TRBJ2-5, with 9 nucleotides matching TRBD2. This CDR3 is 16 amino acids long. After removal of 0 bases from V and 5 bases from J, the junction contained 7 bases not matched to a gene. Germline CDR1 reads MGHRA; CDR2 reads YSYEKL.